This TCR beta chain was sequenced during a study of shared clonotypes between healthy human individuals. Per sorted-subset replicate PCR, input was approximately 200 ng DNA, representing tens of thousands of T cell genomes. Using immunoSEQ multiplex PCR, the repertoire was profiled, and TCRdb retains in-frame clones only, with some absent. The table includes 550,000 to 800,000 clones, 90% detected once. Trimming removed 0 bases at V and 6 bases at J, with 9 bases between. CDR1 is SGHRS, CDR2 YFSETQ, per germline. The CDR3 loop spans 14 amino acids. Study-level results: Despite large depth, rarefaction showed incomplete sorted-subset sequencing. Among the subsets, naive ones generally showed larger estimated richness than memory ones.

A word on this clone: Its antigen is unidentified.

This chain joins TRBV5-1 and TRBJ2-2; D not certain. The specimen sequenced was memory CD8+ T cells from PBMCs. The subset: CD45RO+ cells pooled with CCR7-negative TemRA cells. The source is a young man in good health. Some clones in this sample may be carry-over from other donors' samples. Here the CDR3 reads CASSLVQMPGELFF. DNA for the CDR3: TGCGCCAGCAGCTTGGTCCAGATGCCCGGGGAGCTGTTTTTT.